Listed below are T cell receptor beta chains from one sample, sequenced in a study of control samples from healthy donors and cancer patients. Assay: immunoSEQ multiplex PCR; the TCRdb copy retains only in-frame clones and omits some. Of some 99,000 clones listed, less than 95% are singletons. The sequenced sample was blood. These TCRs come from a human donor in good health. The donor label of this sample is uncertain. CDR3s include the opening cysteine and the closing phenylalanine or tryptophan. The D gene is left open where the match is weak. Where a row states a size, it is once, few, many or the class of an expanded clone; other rows omit it.

j_call | d_call | clone_size | v_call | cdr3_aa | cdr3_nt
TRBJ1-4 | - | - | TRBV11-2 | CASSPGHRFHEKLFF | TGTGCCAGCAGCCCGGGTCACCGATTCCATGAAAAACTGTTTTTT
TRBJ2-7 | TRBD2 | once | TRBV9 | CARNVTGGCTYEQYF | TGTGCCAGGAACGTAACGGGGGGGTGCACTTACGAGCAGTACTTC
TRBJ1-2 | - | - | TRBV6-4 | CASRRTEGGLYGYTF | TGTGCCAGCCGACGGACAGAGGGCGGGCTTTATGGCTACACCTTC
TRBJ1-1 | - | - | TRBV5-4 | CASRTDGPTKNTEAFF | TGTGCCAGCCGAACCGACGGACCGACGAAGAACACTGAAGCTTTCTTT
TRBJ1-5 | - | - | TRBV3-1/TRBV3-2 | CASKSFSCFGNQPQHF | TGTGCCAGCAAGTCGTTCAGCTGCTTTGGCAATCAGCCCCAGCATTTT
TRBJ1-1 | - | - | TRBV28 | CASSLPLTEIHTEAFF | TGTGCCAGCAGTTTACCCCTGACAGAGATCCACACTGAAGCTTTCTTT
TRBJ1-4 | - | - | TRBV19 | CASSRLGANEKLFF | TGTGCCAGTAGTCGTTTGGGGGCGAATGAAAAACTGTTTTTT
TRBJ2-5 | TRBD1 | - | TRBV5-1 | CASSFWDRGAETQYF | TGCGCCAGCAGCTTTTGGGACAGGGGAGCAGAGACCCAGTACTTC
TRBJ1-6 | TRBD1 | once | TRBV6-5 | CASRDRGQDNSPLHF | TGTGCCAGCAGGGACAGGGGGCAGGATAATTCACCCCTCCACTTT
TRBJ2-1 | - | - | TRBV24-1 | CATSDYRGPLPAEDNEQFF | TGTGCCACCAGTGATTATCGGGGACCCCTCCCGGCTGAGGACAATGAGCAGTTCTTC
TRBJ2-5 | - | - | TRBV6-5 | CASSYQETQYF | TGTGCCAGCAGTTATCAAGAGACCCAGTACTTC
TRBJ1-5 | - | - | TRBV4-1 | CASSQDETDRLSNQPQHF | TGCGCCAGCAGCCAAGATGAAACCGACAGACTTAGCAATCAGCCCCAGCATTTT
TRBJ1-1 | TRBD1 | - | TRBV7-9 | CASSLVTGVGEAFF | TGTGCCAGCAGCCTAGTTACAGGGGTTGGGGAAGCTTTCTTT
TRBJ1-5 | TRBD1 | - | TRBV15 | CATSGSGQGSNQPQHF | TGTGCCACCAGCGGAAGCGGACAGGGTAGCAATCAGCCCCAGCATTTT
TRBJ2-3 | TRBD2 | - | TRBV19 | CASRNRTRRDTQYF | TGTGCCAGTAGAAATCGGACTAGGAGGGATACGCAGTATTTT
TRBJ1-2 | - | once | TRBV28 | CASRRQGSNGYTF | TGTGCCAGCAGACGCCAGGGTTCGAATGGCTACACCTTC
TRBJ2-1 | - | - | TRBV7-4 | CASSFPRGMPNNEQFF | TGTGCCAGCAGCTTCCCCCGGGGAATGCCCAACAATGAGCAGTTCTTC
TRBJ2-1 | - | - | TRBV12-3/TRBV12-4 | CASSPDTNEQFF | TGTGCCAGCAGCCCCGATACGAATGAGCAGTTCTTC
TRBJ2-3 | TRBD2 | - | TRBV18 | CASSPGPSGGFHSTDTQYF | TGTGCCAGCTCACCAGGGCCTAGCGGGGGGTTCCACAGCACAGATACGCAGTATTTT
TRBJ1-6 | - | - | TRBV21-1 | CASSKPGPLSYNSPLHF | TGTGCCAGCAGCAAACCGGGACCGCTCTCCTATAATTCACCCCTCCACTTT
TRBJ1-4 | - | - | TRBV5-6 | CASSLALGGSEKLFF | TGTGCCAGCAGCCTGGCACTGGGAGGGAGTGAAAAACTGTTTTTT
TRBJ2-7 | - | few | TRBV2 | CASTGDTYEQYF | TGTGCCAGCACCGGAGACACCTACGAGCAGTACTTC
TRBJ2-1 | TRBD2 | - | TRBV28 | CATLGSRLAGYNEQFF | TGTGCCACCCTTGGGAGTAGACTAGCGGGATACAATGAGCAGTTCTTC
TRBJ2-2 | TRBD1 | - | TRBV19 | CASSLTGVSNTGELFF | TGTGCCAGTAGTCTCACAGGGGTCTCGAACACCGGGGAGCTGTTTTTT
TRBJ1-2 | - | - | TRBV6-1 | CASSEHQAAYGYTF | TGTGCCAGCAGTGAGCACCAAGCCGCCTATGGCTACACCTTC
TRBJ1-1 | - | - | TRBV6-4 | CASSVQPNTEAFF | TGTGCCAGTAGTGTCCAGCCTAACACTGAAGCTTTCTTT
TRBJ1-1 | - | - | TRBV11-2 | CASSRHISTEAFF | TGTGCCAGCAGTAGACACATTTCTACGGAAGCTTTCTTT
TRBJ1-1 | - | - | TRBV6-2/TRBV6-3 | CASSSSNRDTEAFF | TGTGCCAGCAGTTCCTCGAACAGGGACACTGAAGCTTTCTTT
TRBJ1-6 | TRBD1 | - | TRBV27 | CASRKDRVINSPLHF | TGTGCCAGCAGAAAGGACAGGGTAATTAATTCACCCCTCCACTTT
TRBJ1-4 | - | - | TRBV28 | CASTQGNEKLFF | TGTGCCAGCACCCAGGGAAATGAAAAACTGTTTTTT
TRBJ2-4 | - | - | TRBV27 | CASSQGGQGILAKNIQYF | TGTGCCAGCAGCCAGGGGGGTCAAGGGATCCTAGCCAAAAACATTCAGTACTTC
TRBJ1-5 | - | once | TRBV19 | CASRQTGRRTGYYQPQHF | TGTGCCAGTAGACAAACGGGTCGAAGAACAGGGTACTATCAGCCCCAGCATTTT
TRBJ2-7 | - | few | TRBV3-1/TRBV3-2 | CASSQKGEGKQYF | TGTGCCAGCAGCCAAAAGGGGGAGGGAAAGCAGTACTTC
TRBJ2-1 | TRBD1 | - | TRBV7-9 | CASSLGSGQINEQFF | TGTGCCAGCAGCTTAGGTTCGGGACAGATCAATGAGCAGTTCTTC
TRBJ1-5 | - | - | TRBV19 | CASSIWKGDQPQHF | TGTGCCAGTAGTATTTGGAAGGGGGATCAGCCCCAGCATTTT